The 26 T cell receptor beta chains listed next were all sequenced from one sample in a study of neurological immune-mediated disorders. TCRdb reprocessed the 5' RACE reads via MiXCR and lists one record per CDR3 protein. The profile shows around 68,000 distinct CDR3 sequences, 3.5% to 4.5% of them singletons. Sequenced sample: PBMCs. The receptors come from a man in his forties or fifties with multiple sclerosis.

This clonotype has a count of ten or more. The chain carries TRBV5-4 and TRBJ2-2; D is perhaps TRBD2 (6 bases). Germline V gene lookup returns CDR1 SGHNT and CDR2 YYREEE (reference sequence). Trimming took 2 bases from V and 6 from J, leaving 14 bases between them. The CDR3 covers 15 residues. CDR3 region: CASSFGGGISGELFF. The CDR3 region has the DNA TGTGCCAGCAGCTTTGGAGGAGGGATCTCCGGGGAGCTGTTTTTT.

This clonotype occurred many times. This sequence joins TRBV21-1 and TRBJ1-6; TRBD1 is taken as the D call from the table, unchecked against the DNA. TRBV21-1 is assigned pseudogene status. The CDR3 loop spans 18 amino acids. CDR3 loop: CASSKVRDRNSYNSPLHF. The CDR3 DNA reads TGTGCCAGCAGCAAAGTCCGGGACCGTAACTCCTATAATTCACCCCTCCACTTT.

This clonotype occurred a few times. This sequence may be a read error, since a much larger clone differs from it by one base. The rearrangement links TRBV5-1 to TRBJ1-1; the D is unclear. The CDR3 extends over 13 amino acids. CDR1 is SGHRS and CDR2 is YFSETQ in the germline V gene. The CDR3 nucleotides read TGCACCAGCAGCTTTCGACGGGGTGATGAAGCTTTCTTT. As protein: CTSSFRRGDEAFF. Combining the CDR3 with reference TRBV5-1 and TRBJ1-1 gives the whole variable domain KAGVTQTPRYLIKTRGQQVTLSCSPISGHRSVSWYQQTPGQGLQFLFEYFSETQRNKGNFPGRFSGRQFSNSRSEMNVSTLELGDSALYLCTSSFRRGDEAFFGQGTRLTVV.

This clonotype has at least ten counts. The V and J genes are TRBV12-3 or TRBV12-4 and TRBJ1-2; 8 positions agree with TRBD1. V gave up 6 bases and J gave up 6 bases; unmatched junction bases: 6. The CDR3 is 13 amino acids. CDR3 sequence: CASRPGQGDGYTF. In DNA, the CDR3 is TGTGCCAGCAGGCCCGGACAGGGTGATGGCTACACCTTC.

This clonotype was counted only a few times. This chain links TRBV18 with TRBJ2-1; the D call may be TRBD1 or TRBD2 (5 bases each). CDR1 is KGHSH, CDR2 LQKENI, per germline. This CDR3 is built from 15 residues. V was clipped by 8 bases and J by 7 bases, with 21 bases between them. The CDR3 DNA sequence: TGTGCCAGCGCCGCCGGGACGGGCTTAGGAAATGAGCAGTTCTTC. This gives the protein CASAAGTGLGNEQFF. Full variable domain (outside the CDR3, taken from reference TRBV18 and TRBJ2-1): NAGVMQNPRHLVRRRGQEARLRCSPMKGHSHVYWYRQLPEEGLKFMVYLQKENIIDESGMPKERFSAEFPKEGPSILRIQQVVRGDSAAYFCASAAGTGLGNEQFFGPGTRLTVL.

This clonotype was picked up many times. This chain joins TRBV7-6 and TRBJ2-5; TRBD1 matches 7 bases. Germline V lookup: CDR1 SGHVS, CDR2 FNYEAQ. The CDR3 sequence is 15 residues long. Losses at the gene ends were 1 base for V and 0 bases for J; bases not matched to a gene: 2. The CDR3 region has the DNA TGTGCCAGCAGCTTAGGACAGGGCTACCAAGAGACCCAGTACTTC. Its translation: CASSLGQGYQETQYF.

This clonotype was seen at least ten times. The chain is built from TRBV7-2 and TRBJ2-7, with a possible D match to TRBD2 (5 bases). Germline V lookup: CDR1 SGHTA, CDR2 FQGNSA. V shed 5 bases and J shed 2 bases, with 10 bases lying between them. The CDR3 runs 13 residues. CDR3 sequence reads: CASSLRGTYEQYF. The CDR3 coding sequence is TGTGCCAGCAGCCTAAGAGGGACCTACGAGCAGTACTTC.

This clonotype showed up many times. The rearrangement joins TRBV7-9 to TRBJ2-1; D ambiguous. Trimming removed 5 bases from V and 10 bases from J, with 12 bases in between. The CDR3 has 12 amino acids. Per germline, CDR1 SEHNR and CDR2 FQNEAQ (reference sequence). The CDR3 here is CASSPRRGEQFF. CDR3 DNA sequence: TGTGCCAGCAGCCCCCGCCGTGGGGAGCAGTTCTTC.

The CDR3 sequence: CASSGQGDTYEQYF. As DNA, the CDR3 is TGTGCCAGCAGCGGACAGGGGGACACCTACGAGCAGTACTTC. V usage is TRBV5-4 and J usage is TRBJ2-7; 10 nucleotides match TRBD1. With 4 bases clipped from V and 2 bases from J, the junction kept 3 bases outside the gene matches. Germline V gives CDR1 SGHNT, CDR2 YYREEE (reference sequence). This CDR3 spans 14 amino acids.

This clonotype was detected ten times or more. This chain links TRBV2 with TRBJ1-2; D may be TRBD1 (5 bases). The ends were cut back, 0 bases at V and 4 bases at J, with 12 bases in the middle. The germline V gene has CDR1 SNHLY and CDR2 FYNNEI. This CDR3 spans 15 amino acids. The CDR3 is CASSEAGAVVYGYTF. Written as DNA, the CDR3 is TGTGCCAGCAGTGAAGCCGGGGCCGTAGTCTATGGCTACACCTTC.

Comment on this clonotype: Given the absence of the conserved phenylalanine or tryptophan at the CDR3 end, a read error is likely. The chain has TRBV6-6 and TRBJ1-4; perhaps TRBD1 as D (5 bases). The germline V gene has CDR1 MNHNY and CDR2 SVGAGI (reference sequence). V gave up 0 bases and J gave up 8 bases, with 19 bases separating them. There are 17 residues in the CDR3. The CDR3: CASSYSSRAGRLEKLFL. The CDR3 DNA reads as TGTGCCAGCAGTTACTCGAGCAGGGCCGGTCGTCTAGAAAAACTGTTTTTG.

This clonotype showed up many times. V usage is TRBV6-5 and J usage is TRBJ2-7; TRBD1 or TRBD2 may be the D gene (5 bases each). Germline values: CDR1 MNHEY, CDR2 SVGAGI. The CDR3 runs 15 residues. The V and J ends lost 6 bases and 3 bases respectively, with 18 bases between them. CDR3 sequence (DNA): TGTGCCAGCAGCCCCATGGGGGTGGGAATCTACGAGCAGTACTTC. Its protein is CASSPMGVGIYEQYF.

This clonotype was observed many times. The chain employs TRBV7-2 and TRBJ1-4, with 9 bases aligning to TRBD1. V lost 5 bases, J lost 2 bases, and 9 bases stayed unmatched. Per germline, CDR1 SGHTA and CDR2 FQGNSA. The length of the CDR3 is 17 residues. The CDR3, as DNA: TGTGCCAGCAGCCAATATGGACAGGGGAGGACTAATGAAAAACTGTTTTTT. It codes for CASSQYGQGRTNEKLFF. Complete variable domain (other parts from reference TRBV7-2 and TRBJ1-4): GAGVSQSPSNKVTEKGKDVELRCDPISGHTALYWYRQSLGQGLEFLIYFQGNSAPDKSGLPSDRFSAERTGGSVSTLTIQRTQQEDSAVYLCASSQYGQGRTNEKLFFGSGTQLSVL.

This clonotype was seen many times. The chain recombines TRBV5-1 with TRBJ1-5; 7 bases match TRBD1. Per germline, CDR1 SGHRS and CDR2 YFSETQ. After removal of 1 base from V and 8 bases from J, the junction contained 6 bases not matched to a gene. There are 14 residues in the CDR3. The CDR3 sequence is CASSLSGGEEPQHF. The DNA of the CDR3 is TGCGCCAGCAGCTTGTCAGGGGGAGAGGAGCCCCAGCATTTT.

This clonotype was detected many times. This chain uses TRBV9 with TRBJ1-6; no firm D call. With 4 bases removed from V and 9 bases from J, the gap between germline ends came to 11 bases. The CDR3 contains 13 residues. Germline V lookup: CDR1 SGDLS, CDR2 YYNGEE. CDR3 in DNA: TGTGCCAGCAGCACCGGGGTCGGTTCACCCCTCCACTTT. Translation: CASSTGVGSPLHF. The variable domain in full, completed from reference TRBV9 and TRBJ1-6, reads DSGVTQTPKHLITATGQRVTLRCSPRSGDLSVYWYQQSLDQGLQFLIQYYNGEERAKGNILERFSAQQFPDLHSELNLSSLELGDSALYFCASSTGVGSPLHFGNGTRLTVT.

In its sample, this clonotype was seen many times. The genes are TRBV12-3 or TRBV12-4 and TRBJ2-3; TRBD2 agrees at 7 bases. The CDR3 totals 19 residues. V gave up 7 bases and J gave up 2 bases; unmatched junction bases: 21. The DNA of the CDR3 is TGTGCCAGCACCCCGGGGGTCGGGCTAGCGGACCCTTACACAGATACGCAGTATTTT. It is translated as CASTPGVGLADPYTDTQYF.

This clonotype was detected only once. The rearrangement links TRBV7-2 to TRBJ2-1; D gene unclear. V was cut by 5 bases and J by 8 bases, with 10 bases left in between. CDR1 and CDR2 (germline): SGHTA, FQGNSA. The CDR3 totals 12 residues. CDR3: CASSRSPDEQFF. The CDR3 bases are TGTGCCAGCAGCCGGAGCCCGGATGAGCAGTTCTTC.

In this sample, this clonotype turned up many times. The genes are TRBV12-3 or TRBV12-4 and TRBJ2-5; D is perhaps TRBD1 (5 bases). V was pared by 9 bases and J by 4 bases, with 12 bases between. The CDR3 extends over 12 amino acids. The CDR3 is CASLGDRETQYF. The CDR3 coding sequence is TGTGCCAGTCTAGGGGATCGAGAGACCCAGTACTTC.

This clonotype was seen many times. The chain recombines TRBV20-1 with TRBJ2-5, with 7 bases fitting TRBD1. Germline-derived CDR1 and CDR2 are DFQATT and SNEGSKA (reference sequence). This CDR3 has 14 amino acids. V shed 7 bases and J 1 base; nucleotides not matched to a gene: 9. The CDR3 DNA sequence: TGCAGTGGGCAGGGGGTTGACGGCCAAGAGACCCAGTACTTC. As protein: CSGQGVDGQETQYF.

This clonotype was picked up many times. The chain joins TRBV4-1 to TRBJ2-3; D gene uncertain. This CDR3 has 17 residues. The germline V and J ends were trimmed by 1 base and 8 bases, with 22 bases remaining between them. From germline, CDR1 is MGHRA and CDR2 YSYEKL. CDR3 loop: CASSQVETLSRVGTQYF. DNA for the CDR3: TGCGCCAGCAGCCAAGTGGAGACCTTAAGCCGGGTCGGTACGCAGTATTTT.

This clonotype was counted at least ten times. V and J are TRBV6-2 or TRBV6-3 and TRBJ2-7; TRBD2 might be the D (7 bases). V shed 6 bases and J shed 1 base, with 16 bases lying between them. Germline CDR1 is MNHEY and CDR2 is SVGEGT. CDR3 length: 15 residues. The CDR3 protein is CASSPRGGGSYEQYV. In nucleotides, the CDR3 is TGTGCCAGCAGCCCCCGAGGGGGGGGTTCCTACGAGCAGTACGTC.

The chain joins TRBV28 to TRBJ1-1; the match to TRBD1 covers 7 bases. The germline CDR1 and CDR2 sequences are MDHEN and SYDVKM. After removal of 6 bases from V and 12 bases from J, the junction contained 13 bases not matched to a gene. This CDR3 region has 13 residues. In DNA, the CDR3 is TGTGCCAGCAGAACCGGGACAGCTTATAGTACTTTCTTT. Its translation: CASRTGTAYSTFF. The whole variable domain, filled in from reference TRBV28 and TRBJ1-1, reads DVKVTQSSRYLVKRTGEKVFLECVQDMDHENMFWYRQDPGLGLRLIYFSYDVKMKEKGDIPEGYSVSREKKERFSLILESASTNQTSMYLCASRTGTAYSTFFGQGTRLTVV.

This clonotype was seen at least ten times. This sequence joins TRBV11-2 and TRBJ2-1, with D perhaps TRBD1 (5 bases). The V gene's germline CDR1 is SGHAT and CDR2 FQNNGV. The CDR3 runs 14 residues. Trimming pared 5 bases from V and 7 bases from J, leaving 15 bases between. Here the CDR3 DNA reads TGTGCCAGCAGCCCATGGACGCAGGGAAATGAGCAGTTCTTC. Encoded protein: CASSPWTQGNEQFF.

This clonotype was found many times. This chain joins TRBV9 and TRBJ2-7; a possible D gene is TRBD2 (6 bases). The CDR3 has 15 amino acids. V was trimmed by 4 bases and J by 0 bases, leaving 14 bases between them. Germline assignment: CDR1 SGDLS and CDR2 YYNGEE. CDR3 coding DNA: TGTGCCAGCAGCAGCCGGGACGGGAGCTCCTACGAGCAGTACTTC. Amino acid sequence: CASSSRDGSSYEQYF.

This clonotype was seen repeatedly, ten times or more. The chain carries TRBV5-1 and TRBJ2-5, with TRBD1 identical over 7 bases. Losses at the gene ends were 3 bases for V and 5 bases for J; bases not matched to a gene: 7. This CDR3 is 14 amino acids long. Germline V lookup: CDR1 SGHRS, CDR2 YFSETQ. The CDR3 protein is CASSSNRGPETQYF. The CDR3 coding sequence is TGCGCCAGCAGCTCCAACAGGGGTCCGGAGACCCAGTACTTC.

In its sample, this clonotype was seen a few times. The chain couples TRBV2 to TRBJ2-1; D ambiguous. The germline V gene has CDR1 SNHLY and CDR2 FYNNEI. This CDR3 spans 13 amino acids. V was shortened by 6 bases and J by 6 bases, with 12 bases between the two germline ends. The CDR3 coding sequence is TGTGCCAGCAGAGAGAACTGGGTCAATGAGCAGTTCTTC. It translates to CASRENWVNEQFF.